The 4 T cell receptor beta chains below were found in one sample sequenced in a study of control samples from healthy donors and cancer patients. Only in-frame clones appear in the TCRdb table, and some are missing; sequencing was by immunoSEQ multiplex PCR. The sample carries about 160,000 clones, around 94% recorded once. Sequencing input: PBMCs. These receptors were taken from a man in his sixties with colorectal cancer.

The rearrangement uses TRBV4-3 and TRBJ2-5; D uncertain. The CDR3 loop spans 15 amino acids. V was clipped by 0 bases and J by 1 base, with 9 bases between them. CDR1 is LGHNA, CDR2 YSLEER, per germline. CDR3 region: CASSQDRVGQETQYF. CDR3 sequence (DNA): TGCGCCAGCAGCCAAGATAGGGTAGGCCAAGAGACCCAGTACTTC.

This clone appeared once. The chain links TRBV5-8 to TRBJ1-1; no firm D call. Trimming removed 1 base from V and 8 bases from J, with 18 bases in between. Looked up from germline, CDR1 is SGHTS and CDR2 is YDEGEE. This CDR3 is 15 amino acids long. The CDR3 DNA reads as TGTGCCAGCAGCTTGTTACGATCAATGCAGCCGGAAGCTTTCTTT. Translating it yields CASSLLRSMQPEAFF.

V and J are TRBV10-3 and TRBJ1-2, with D unclear. Germline V gives CDR1 ENHRY, CDR2 SYGVKD. The ends were cut back, 10 bases at V and 0 bases at J, with 15 bases in the middle. The CDR3 extends over 14 amino acids. The DNA for the CDR3 is TGTGCCACCTCCTTGACTTCTTCTAACTATGGCTACACCTTC. Translating gives CATSLTSSNYGYTF.

This chain joins TRBV7-8 and TRBJ2-1; D is unclear. The CDR3 contains 18 residues. The germline CDR1 and CDR2 sequences are SGHVS and FQNEAQ. V was trimmed by 5 bases and J by 3 bases, leaving 23 bases between them. In DNA, the CDR3 is TGTGCCAGCAGCGAATATTCCCCGGGCGGCTATGGCTACAATGAGCAGTTCTTC. Translating gives CASSEYSPGGYGYNEQFF.